This T cell receptor (beta chain) came from a study of a mutant IDH1 vaccine in newly diagnosed glioma. Study in general: Patients were given eight vaccinations, scheduled in weeks 1, 3, 5, 7, 11, 15, 19 and 23. In some groups vaccination began 4-6 weeks post-radiotherapy; others received it with temozolomide. Broader study findings: Pseudoprogression seemingly bore no relation to changes in top peripheral T cell clonotypes.

As to time point: week 11, during vaccination. The vaccine gave 300 ug of a 20-mer mutant IDH1 peptide subcutaneously per dose. Trimming took off 6 bases at V and 3 bases at J, with 8 bases between the two ends. Germline V gene sequence: CDR1 MGHDK, CDR2 SYGVNS. CDR3 length: 12 amino acids. As for this clone: Its antigen remains unidentified.

Sequencing was performed with immunoSEQ multiplex PCR; in TCRdb, only in-frame clones are kept and a portion is missing. Of some 130,000 clones listed, roughly 77% were seen once; the top ten hold 4.5% to 6%. The TCR was taken from a man aged 40-49 years with glioma. The chain recombines TRBV25-1 with TRBJ2-5, with D maybe TRBD2 (5 bases). The specimen comprised PBMCs, sampled from a glioma patient whose treatment included an IDH1 peptide vaccine. CDR3 DNA: TGTGCCAGCAGCGGGGTGAAAGAGACCCAGTACTTC. Amino acids: CASSGVKETQYF.